The 31 T cell receptor beta chains below were found in one sample sequenced in a study of cytomegalovirus exposure and HLA in healthy donors. 60 Vbeta and 13 Jbeta primers were used in PCR. Here immunoSEQ multiplex PCR was the method, and the copy in TCRdb shows in-frame clones only, minus some. The sample records over 150,000 clones, 73% being singletons. The sequenced sample consisted of PBMCs. These receptors were obtained from a woman under 30 in good health and CMV-seropositive.

About this clone: Other DNA sequences in the sample encode the same CDR3. The V call is TRBV28, the J call TRBJ2-5, with 7 bases fitting TRBD1. Germline V gene lookup returns CDR1 MDHEN and CDR2 SYDVKM. The CDR3 is made up of 16 amino acids. V gave up 4 bases and J gave up 3 bases; unmatched junction bases: 11. CDR3 amino acids: CASSSPTGWGKETQYF. DNA of the CDR3: TGTGCCAGCAGTTCACCGACAGGGTGGGGAAAAGAGACCCAGTACTTC.

The rearrangement links TRBV29-1 to TRBJ1-2; D not certain. CDR3 length: 12 amino acids. With 5 bases removed from V and 2 bases from J, the gap between germline ends came to 9 bases. Germline V gives CDR1 SQVTM, CDR2 ANQGSEA. The CDR3 DNA reads as TGCAGCGTTTCAACAGAGAACTATGGCTACACCTTC. Translating it yields CSVSTENYGYTF.

The chain carries TRBV27 and TRBJ2-6, with TRBD1 matching over 7 bases. Per the germline V gene, CDR1 is MNHEY and CDR2 is SMNVEV (reference sequence). This CDR3 is built from 15 residues. V was pared by 8 bases and J by 3 bases, with 7 bases of the junction left unmatched. Written as DNA, the CDR3 is TGTGCCAGCGGTGACAGGGTAGGTGGGGCCAACGTCCTGACTTTC. Its protein is CASGDRVGGANVLTF.

The J gene is TRBJ1-5, the V gene TRBV18, with no clear D. Per the germline V gene, CDR1 is KGHSH and CDR2 is LQKENI. The CDR3 has 15 residues. The V gene lost 2 bases and the J gene lost 4 bases, with 12 bases spanning the gap. The CDR3 DNA is TGTGCCAGCTCACCATCCGTGGGAGGTAATCAGCCCCAGCATTTT. Amino acids: CASSPSVGGNQPQHF.

The chain is built from TRBV4-3 and TRBJ1-1; D possibly corresponds to TRBD1 (5 bases). CDR1 and CDR2 from the germline V gene are LGHNA and YSLEER. The CDR3 is 15 residues long. Trimming pared 3 bases from V and 3 bases from J, leaving 14 bases between. CDR3 loop: CASSHKRGGDTEAFF. CDR3 DNA: TGCGCCAGCAGCCACAAGAGGGGAGGGGACACTGAAGCTTTCTTT.

As to this clone: The same CDR3 also results from other DNA sequences found in this sample. The CDR3 spells CASSVNMQGGYEQYF. CDR3 coding DNA: TGTGCCAGCAGCGTGAATATGCAGGGGGGCTACGAGCAGTACTTC. This chain connects TRBV9 to TRBJ2-7; D might be TRBD1 (7 bases). The CDR3 runs to 15 residues. Deletions cut 2 bases from V and 3 bases from J, with 15 bases between. Germline V gives CDR1 SGDLS, CDR2 YYNGEE.

CDR3 DNA sequence: TGTGCCAGTACAGATAGCGGAACCACAGATACGCAGTATTTT. The encoded protein is CASTDSGTTDTQYF. The chain has TRBV19 and TRBJ2-3, with D possibly TRBD2 on 6 matching bases. The germline CDR1 and CDR2 sequences are LNHDA and SQIVND (reference sequence). This CDR3 is built from 14 residues. V was clipped by 7 bases and J by 2 bases, with 13 bases between them.

The V gene is TRBV10-3, the J gene TRBJ1-4; TRBD1 aligns across 9 bases. Germline V gives CDR1 ENHRY, CDR2 SYGVKD. V trimming: 6 bases; J trimming: 7 bases; junction bases outside the gene matches: 6. The CDR3 totals 14 residues. The CDR3 sequence: CAIRPGTGTEKLFF. CDR3 DNA: TGTGCCATCAGACCCGGGACAGGGACTGAAAAACTGTTTTTT.

This rearrangement joins TRBV6-5 to TRBJ1-1, with 7 bases aligning to TRBD1. The CDR3 has 15 amino acids. CDR1 MNHEY and CDR2 SVGAGI come from the germline V gene. Trimming removed 3 bases from V and 7 bases from J; junction bases left unmatched: 11. The CDR3 sequence is CASSYSWRTGGEAFF. In nucleotides, the CDR3 is TGTGCCAGCAGTTATTCCTGGAGGACAGGCGGTGAAGCTTTCTTT.

This chain joins TRBV10-3 and TRBJ2-3, with 8 positions matching TRBD2. The CDR3 length is 16 residues. The J segment lost 1 base and the V segment lost 4 bases, leaving 7 bases of the junction unmatched. The germline gives CDR1 ENHRY, CDR2 SYGVKD. The CDR3 sequence is CAISVGRGAGTDTQYF. CDR3 bases: TGTGCCATCAGTGTAGGGCGGGGGGCCGGCACAGATACGCAGTATTTT.

The V gene is TRBV28, the J gene TRBJ1-6; TRBD1 matches 8 bases. V lost 6 bases and J lost 9; bases outside the gene matches: 13. The length of the CDR3 is 16 residues. Germline CDR1 is MDHEN and CDR2 is SYDVKM. In nucleotides, the CDR3 is TGTGCCAGCAGCTGGAACAGGGGGTGGTCCGGTTCACCCCTCCACTTT. The encoded protein is CASSWNRGWSGSPLHF.

This clone was recorded once. The J gene is TRBJ2-7, the V gene TRBV14; tentative D call: TRBD1 (6 bases). Germline V lookup: CDR1 SGHDN, CDR2 FVKESK. The CDR3 covers 15 residues. V shed 0 bases and J shed 3 bases, with 12 bases lying between them. The DNA of the CDR3 is TGTGCCAGCAGCCAAGATCTGACAGGTGTCTACGAGCAGTACTTC. This sequence encodes CASSQDLTGVYEQYF.

The chain joins TRBV7-6 to TRBJ2-6; TRBD2 matches 11 bases. Germline loops: CDR1 SGHVS, CDR2 FNYEAQ. The CDR3 extends over 19 amino acids. The V and J ends lost 4 bases and 0 bases, in that order; junction bases with no gene match: 8. CDR3 loop: CASSSRVAGGNSGANVLTF. Here the CDR3 DNA reads TGTGCCAGCAGCTCGAGGGTAGCGGGGGGGAACTCTGGGGCCAACGTCCTGACTTTC.

This chain joins TRBV14 and TRBJ2-3; D unclear. V dropped 0 bases and J dropped 3 bases, with 4 bases sitting between them. CDR3 length equals 13 residues. CDR1 is SGHDN, CDR2 FVKESK, per germline. The CDR3 is CASSQERTDTQYF. The CDR3 bases are TGTGCCAGCAGCCAAGAGAGGACAGATACGCAGTATTTT.

The chain links TRBV21-1 to TRBJ2-3; the table's D gene call, TRBD1, was not cross checked with the DNA. TRBV21-1 is a pseudogene segment. The CDR3 loop spans 16 amino acids. Here the CDR3 reads CASSPREDRSTDTQYF. The CDR3 region has the DNA TGTGCCAGCAGCCCCAGGGAGGACAGGTCCACAGATACGCAGTATTTT.

The chain combines TRBV19 with TRBJ1-4; a possible D gene is TRBD1 (6 bases). The germline V and J ends were trimmed by 5 bases and 4 bases, with 11 bases remaining between them. In germline, CDR1 is LNHDA, CDR2 SQIVND (reference sequence). There are 14 residues in the CDR3. The CDR3, as DNA: TGTGCCAGTAGTCGGTCAGGGGTTAATGAAAAACTGTTTTTT. Translating it yields CASSRSGVNEKLFF.

The chain combines TRBV4-1 with TRBJ2-3; no firm D call. Trimming cost V 1 base and J 3 bases, with 8 bases left between them. The germline V gene encodes CDR1 MGHRA and CDR2 YSYEKL. The CDR3 is made up of 14 amino acids. The CDR3, as DNA: TGCGCCAGCAGCCAAGTAACACGAACAGATACGCAGTATTTT. Translation: CASSQVTRTDTQYF.

CDR3 loop: CASSWDSGNTIYF. In DNA form, the CDR3 reads TGTGCCAGCTCATGGGACAGTGGAAACACCATATATTTT. The genes are TRBV18 and TRBJ1-3; 7 bases match TRBD1. This CDR3 has 13 residues. The V gene end was trimmed by 5 bases and the J gene end by 3 bases; junction bases not matched to a gene: 1. The V gene's germline CDR1 is KGHSH and CDR2 LQKENI.

J is TRBJ2-3 and V is TRBV7-8, with TRBD2 matching over 12 bases. The CDR3 spans 15 residues. CDR1 and CDR2 (germline): SGHVS, FQNEAQ. J lost 4 bases, V lost 4 bases, and 3 bases had no gene match. The CDR3: CASSSPSGGADTQYF. In nucleotides, the CDR3 is TGTGCCAGCAGCTCACCTAGCGGGGGGGCAGATACGCAGTATTTT.

The gene calls are TRBV10-3 and TRBJ2-1; D gene unclear. Germline-derived CDR1 and CDR2 are ENHRY and SYGVKD. V lost 0 bases and J lost 12, with 9 bases in between. The CDR3 spans 12 residues. The CDR3 coding sequence is TGTGCCATCAGTGAGTCGATAGTTGGGCAGTTCTTC. Encoded protein: CAISESIVGQFF.

The J gene is TRBJ1-2, the V gene TRBV15; 7 bases are shared with TRBD1. With 5 bases clipped from V and 2 bases from J, the junction kept 5 bases outside the gene matches. CDR3 length equals 14 residues. CDR1 is LNHNV and CDR2 is YYDKDF in the germline V gene (reference sequence). As DNA, the CDR3 is TGTGCCACCAGCCAGGGGGGCCAAAACTATGGCTACACCTTC. This encodes CATSQGGQNYGYTF.

The V and J genes are TRBV6-1 and TRBJ2-7; 8 nucleotides match TRBD2. The V segment lost 7 bases and the J segment 0 bases; nucleotides outside the gene matches: 5. From germline, CDR1 is MNHNS and CDR2 SASEGT. CDR3 length: 14 residues. The CDR3 DNA sequence: TGTGCCAGCATAGCGGGGCCGAGCTCCTACGAGCAGTACTTC. Its translation: CASIAGPSSYEQYF.

Only a few counts were recorded for this clone. The chain carries TRBV13 and TRBJ1-4; no clear D. The CDR3 covers 14 residues. Trimming cost V 2 bases and J 3 bases, with 7 bases left between them. The germline V gene encodes CDR1 PRHDT and CDR2 FYEKMQ (reference sequence). CDR3 coding DNA: TGTGCCAGCAGCTTAAAATCCTCTAATGAAAAACTGTTTTTT. Protein product: CASSLKSSNEKLFF.

The chain combines TRBV2 with TRBJ2-1; 7 positions match TRBD2. This CDR3 spans 13 amino acids. V shed 10 bases, J shed 8 bases, and the junction held 11 bases outside the gene matches. CDR1 and CDR2 (germline): SNHLY, FYNNEI. This chain's CDR3 is CATRLATTYEQFF. The CDR3 coding sequence is TGTGCCACCAGACTAGCAACGACCTATGAGCAGTTCTTC.

This sequence joins TRBV6-7 and TRBJ1-2; 8 bases align to TRBD1. TRBV6-7 is an ORF for which the function is uncertain. CDR3 length equals 16 residues. Unmatched junction bases numbered 13, after V lost 5 bases and J lost 5 bases. CDR3 DNA sequence: TGTGCCAGCAGTCCCCGGCAGGGGGCAGCGGGTTATGGCTACACCTTC. This translates into CASSPRQGAAGYGYTF.

V is TRBV7-9 and J is TRBJ1-2, with D possibly matching TRBD1 (6 bases). In germline, CDR1 is SEHNR, CDR2 FQNEAQ (reference sequence). The CDR3 totals 14 residues. V lost 1 base and J 5 bases, leaving 11 bases between the germline ends. The CDR3 protein is CASSLGAGEYGYTF. The CDR3 region has the DNA TGTGCCAGCAGCTTAGGGGCAGGGGAATATGGCTACACCTTC.

The V and J genes are TRBV7-2 and TRBJ2-1; 7 bases agree with TRBD2. Germline CDR1 reads SGHTA; CDR2 reads FQGNSA. V shed 1 base, J shed 7 bases, and the junction held 7 bases outside the gene matches. The CDR3 is 15 residues long. CDR3 nucleotide sequence: TGTGCCAGCAGCTTAGAGCCTTCCGGGGGGAATGAGCAGTTCTTC. Translating it yields CASSLEPSGGNEQFF. Full variable domain (outside the CDR3, taken from reference TRBV7-2 and TRBJ2-1): GAGVSQSPSNKVTEKGKDVELRCDPISGHTALYWYRQSLGQGLEFLIYFQGNSAPDKSGLPSDRFSAERTGGSVSTLTIQRTQQEDSAVYLCASSLEPSGGNEQFFGPGTRLTVL.

This chain connects TRBV30 to TRBJ1-4, with 8 nucleotides matching TRBD1. The CDR3 has 15 residues. CDR1 and CDR2 (germline): GTSNPN, SVGIG (reference sequence). Trimming removed 0 bases from V and 8 bases from J; junction bases left unmatched: 8. The CDR3 here is CAWSVQQGAMEKLFF. Here the CDR3 DNA reads TGTGCCTGGAGTGTACAGCAGGGGGCCATGGAAAAACTGTTTTTT.

The V gene is TRBV11-2, the J gene TRBJ1-2, with 8 nucleotides matching TRBD1. The CDR3 consists of 13 residues. The V gene's germline CDR1 is SGHAT and CDR2 FQNNGV. The junction had 3 bases not matched to a gene; V was cut back by 1 base and J by 8 bases. For the CDR3, the DNA is TGTGCCAGCAGCTTAGGACAGGGGATGGGCTACACCTTC. Its translation: CASSLGQGMGYTF.

The chain links TRBV5-3 to TRBJ1-4, with D unclear. TRBV5-3 counts as an open reading frame of uncertain function. V lost 6 bases and J 8 bases, leaving 14 bases between the germline ends. The length of the CDR3 is 13 residues. CDR3 amino acids: CARMRPGGEKLFF. The CDR3 nucleotides read TGTGCCAGAATGAGACCGGGAGGGGAAAAACTGTTTTTT.

This chain connects TRBV7-3 to TRBJ1-4; 7 nucleotides match TRBD1. Germline loops: CDR1 SGHTA, CDR2 FQGTGA. V was pared by 3 bases and J by 5 bases, with 6 bases of the junction left unmatched. CDR3 length: 15 residues. In DNA form, the CDR3 reads TGTGCCAGCAGCTTTAACAGGGGATCCAATGAAAAACTGTTTTTT. It codes for CASSFNRGSNEKLFF. The complete variable domain, with remaining parts taken from reference TRBV7-3 and TRBJ1-4, reads GAGVSQTPSNKVTEKGKYVELRCDPISGHTALYWYRQSLGQGPEFLIYFQGTGAADDSGLPNDRFFAVRPEGSVSTLKIQRTERGDSAVYLCASSFNRGSNEKLFFGSGTQLSVL.